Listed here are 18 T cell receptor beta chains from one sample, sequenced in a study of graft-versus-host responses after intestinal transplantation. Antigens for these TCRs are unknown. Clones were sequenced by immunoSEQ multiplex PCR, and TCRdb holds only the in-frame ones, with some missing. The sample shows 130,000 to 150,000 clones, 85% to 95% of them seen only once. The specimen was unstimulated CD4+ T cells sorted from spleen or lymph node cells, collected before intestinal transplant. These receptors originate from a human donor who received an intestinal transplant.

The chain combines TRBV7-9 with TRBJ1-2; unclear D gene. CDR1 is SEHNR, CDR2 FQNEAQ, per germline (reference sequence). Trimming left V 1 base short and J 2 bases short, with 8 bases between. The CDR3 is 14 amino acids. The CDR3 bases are TGTGCCAGCAGCTTAGACGTGTCCAACTATGGCTACACCTTC. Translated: CASSLDVSNYGYTF. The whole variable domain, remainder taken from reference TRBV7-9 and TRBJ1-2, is DTGVSQNPRHKITKRGQNVTFRCDPISEHNRLYWYRQTLGQGPEFLTYFQNEAQLEKSRLLSDRFSAERPKGSFSTLEIQRTEQGDSAMYLCASSLDVSNYGYTFGSGTRLTVV.

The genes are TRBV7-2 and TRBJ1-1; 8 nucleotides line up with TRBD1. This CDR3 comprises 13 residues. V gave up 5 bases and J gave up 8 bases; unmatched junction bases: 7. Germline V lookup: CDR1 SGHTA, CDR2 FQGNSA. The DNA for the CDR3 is TGTGCCAGCAGCACCAGGGGGCGCAAAGAAGCTTTCTTT. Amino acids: CASSTRGRKEAFF.

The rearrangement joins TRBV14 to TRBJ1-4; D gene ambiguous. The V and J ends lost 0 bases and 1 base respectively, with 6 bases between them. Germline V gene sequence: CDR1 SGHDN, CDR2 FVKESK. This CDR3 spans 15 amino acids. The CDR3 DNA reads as TGTGCCAGCAGCCAAGATTGGAAAACTAATGAAAAACTGTTTTTT. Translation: CASSQDWKTNEKLFF.

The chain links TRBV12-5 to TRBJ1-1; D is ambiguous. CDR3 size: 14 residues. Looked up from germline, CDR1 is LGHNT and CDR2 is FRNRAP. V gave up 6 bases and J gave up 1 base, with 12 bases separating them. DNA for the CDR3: TGTGCTAGTGGGACGGCCCGTCAGAACACTGAAGCTTTCTTT. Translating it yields CASGTARQNTEAFF.

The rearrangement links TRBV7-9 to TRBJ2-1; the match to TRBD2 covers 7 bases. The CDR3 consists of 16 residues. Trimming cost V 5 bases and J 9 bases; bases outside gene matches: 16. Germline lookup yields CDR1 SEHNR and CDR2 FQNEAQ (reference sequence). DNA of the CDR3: TGTGCCAGCAGCCCCCCAGGGATGAGCGGGAACGGTGAGCAGTTCTTC. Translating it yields CASSPPGMSGNGEQFF.

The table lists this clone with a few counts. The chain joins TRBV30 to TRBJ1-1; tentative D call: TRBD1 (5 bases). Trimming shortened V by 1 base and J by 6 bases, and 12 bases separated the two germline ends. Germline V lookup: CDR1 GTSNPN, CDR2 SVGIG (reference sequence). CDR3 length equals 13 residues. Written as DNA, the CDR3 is TGTGCCTGGAGTGGGACATATCTCGCTGAAGCTTTCTTT. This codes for CAWSGTYLAEAFF.

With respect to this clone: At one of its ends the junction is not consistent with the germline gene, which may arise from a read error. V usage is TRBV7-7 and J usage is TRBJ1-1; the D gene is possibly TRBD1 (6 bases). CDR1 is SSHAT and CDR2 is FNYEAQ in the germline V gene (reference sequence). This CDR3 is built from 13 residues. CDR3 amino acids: CASSLDRNTEAFF. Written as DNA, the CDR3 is TGTGCTAGCAGCCTGGACAGGAACACTGAAGCTTTCTTT.

The CDR3 protein is CASSLRRAQSTDTQYF. CDR3 bases: TGCGCCAGCAGCTTAAGGCGAGCACAGAGCACAGATACGCAGTATTTT. This chain links TRBV5-1 with TRBJ2-3; D remains unclear. Per germline, CDR1 SGHRS and CDR2 YFSETQ. The V end lost 2 bases, the J end lost 0 bases, and 13 bases lay between the germline ends. The CDR3 runs to 16 residues. Together with reference TRBV5-1 and TRBJ2-3, the CDR3 gives the full variable domain: KAGVTQTPRYLIKTRGQQVTLSCSPISGHRSVSWYQQTPGQGLQFLFEYFSETQRNKGNFPGRFSGRQFSNSRSEMNVSTLELGDSALYLCASSLRRAQSTDTQYFGPGTRLTVL.

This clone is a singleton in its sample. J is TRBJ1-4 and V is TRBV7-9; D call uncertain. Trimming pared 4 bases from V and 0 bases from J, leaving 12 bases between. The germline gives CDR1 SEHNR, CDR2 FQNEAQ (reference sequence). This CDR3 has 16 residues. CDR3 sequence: CASSYEGLATNEKLFF. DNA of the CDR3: TGTGCCAGCAGCTACGAGGGCCTCGCAACTAATGAAAAACTGTTTTTT.

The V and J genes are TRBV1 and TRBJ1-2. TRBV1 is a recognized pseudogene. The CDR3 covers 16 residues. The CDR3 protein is CTSSQDWGNYNYGYTF. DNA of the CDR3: TGCACCAGCAGCCAAGATTGGGGAAATTATAACTATGGCTACACCTTC.

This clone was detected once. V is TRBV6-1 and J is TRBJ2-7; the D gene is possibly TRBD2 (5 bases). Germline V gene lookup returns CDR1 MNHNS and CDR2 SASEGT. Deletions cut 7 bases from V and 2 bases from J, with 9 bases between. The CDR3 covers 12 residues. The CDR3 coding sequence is TGTGCCAGCATGCGGGTGGCCTACGAGCAGTACTTC. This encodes CASMRVAYEQYF.

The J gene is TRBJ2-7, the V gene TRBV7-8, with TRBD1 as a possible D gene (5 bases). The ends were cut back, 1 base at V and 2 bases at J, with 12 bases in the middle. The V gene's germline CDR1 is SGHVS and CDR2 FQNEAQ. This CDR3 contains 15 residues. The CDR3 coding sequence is TGTGCCAGCAGCTTAGTCACAGGCGCAACCTACGAGCAGTACTTC. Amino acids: CASSLVTGATYEQYF.

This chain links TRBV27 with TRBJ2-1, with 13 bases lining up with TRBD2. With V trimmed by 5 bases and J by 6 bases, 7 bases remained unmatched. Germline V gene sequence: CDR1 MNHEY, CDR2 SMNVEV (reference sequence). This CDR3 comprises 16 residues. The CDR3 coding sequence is TGTGCCAGCAGTCTACTGACTAGCGGGAGGTTCAATGAGCAGTTCTTC. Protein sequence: CASSLLTSGRFNEQFF.

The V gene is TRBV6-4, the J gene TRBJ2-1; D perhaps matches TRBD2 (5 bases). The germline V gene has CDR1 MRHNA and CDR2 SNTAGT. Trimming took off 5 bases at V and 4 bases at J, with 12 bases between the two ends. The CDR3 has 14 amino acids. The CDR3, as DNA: TGTGCCAGCAGTCGGCTAGCTGGGTACAATGAGCAGTTCTTC. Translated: CASSRLAGYNEQFF.

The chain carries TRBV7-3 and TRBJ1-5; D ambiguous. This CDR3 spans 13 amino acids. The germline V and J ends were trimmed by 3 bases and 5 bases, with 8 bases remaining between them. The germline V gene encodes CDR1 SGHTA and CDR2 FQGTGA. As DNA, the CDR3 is TGTGCCAGCAGCTTGACCCGGGATCAGCCCCAGCATTTT. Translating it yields CASSLTRDQPQHF.

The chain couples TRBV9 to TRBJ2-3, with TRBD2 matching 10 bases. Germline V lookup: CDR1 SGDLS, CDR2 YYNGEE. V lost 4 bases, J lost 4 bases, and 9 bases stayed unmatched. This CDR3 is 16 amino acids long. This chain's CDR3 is CASSFSGTSVADTQYF. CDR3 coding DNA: TGTGCCAGCAGCTTCTCCGGGACTAGCGTGGCAGATACGCAGTATTTT. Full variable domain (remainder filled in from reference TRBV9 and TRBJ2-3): DSGVTQTPKHLITATGQRVTLRCSPRSGDLSVYWYQQSLDQGLQFLIQYYNGEERAKGNILERFSAQQFPDLHSELNLSSLELGDSALYFCASSFSGTSVADTQYFGPGTRLTVL.

CDR3 bases: TGTGCCAGCAGCTTGGTTCCGGGACAGGGGCCGCCTCCAGTTAGAGAGACCCAGTACTTC. Its translation is CASSLVPGQGPPPVRETQYF. The rearrangement joins TRBV5-4 to TRBJ2-5; 10 positions agree with TRBD1. CDR3 size: 20 residues. The germline gives CDR1 SGHNT, CDR2 YYREEE (reference sequence). With V trimmed by 0 bases and J by 4 bases, 18 bases remained unmatched.

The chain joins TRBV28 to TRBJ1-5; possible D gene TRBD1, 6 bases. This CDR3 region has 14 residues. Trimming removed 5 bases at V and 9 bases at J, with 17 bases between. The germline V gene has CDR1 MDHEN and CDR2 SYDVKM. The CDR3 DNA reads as TGTGCCAGCAGTCCGTACAGGGACCCAGGGCCCCAGCATTTT. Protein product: CASSPYRDPGPQHF.